One and the same sample provided the 25 T cell receptor beta chains below, sequenced in a study of CD8+ T cells in alopecia areata. Extracted RNA was reverse transcribed, and the resulting cDNA served as sequencing template. Sequencing was performed with immunoSEQ multiplex PCR; in TCRdb, only in-frame clones are kept and a portion is missing. The sample lists about 270,000 clones, 60% seen once, with 0.8% to 1% in the top ten. Treatment in this sample: oral pan-JAK inhibitor, 5-10 mg twice daily. Sequenced here: CD4+ T cells sorted from blood, sampled at approximately week 52, from a patient treated with tofacitinib. The receptors were gathered from a human donor with alopecia areata.

This clone was recorded only once. The V gene is TRBV30, the J gene TRBJ1-2, with a tentative D call TRBD1 (5 bases). Looked up from germline, CDR1 is GTSNPN and CDR2 is SVGIG (reference sequence). The CDR3 runs to 12 residues. Trimming pared 4 bases from V and 6 bases from J, leaving 12 bases between. CDR3 bases: TGTGCCTGGACCTGGGGAGGGGATGGCTACACCTTC. Protein: CAWTWGGDGYTF. The full variable domain, rest sourced from reference TRBV30 and TRBJ1-2, is SQTIHQWPATLVQPVGSPLSLECTVEGTSNPNLYWYRQAAGRGLQLLFYSVGIGQISSEVPQNLSASRPQDRQFILSSKKLLLSDSGFYLCAWTWGGDGYTFGSGTRLTVV.

The chain is built from TRBV29-1 and TRBJ1-2; D may be TRBD1 (5 bases). The CDR3 is made up of 12 amino acids. The V gene's germline CDR1 is SQVTM and CDR2 ANQGSEA. V shed 3 bases and J shed 8 bases, with 13 bases lying between them. The CDR3 here is CSVDKGSHGYTF. The CDR3 coding sequence is TGCAGCGTTGACAAGGGGTCCCACGGCTACACCTTC.

About this clone itself: This may stem from a read error, because a much larger clone lies one nucleotide away. Other nucleotide sequences in the sample specify the same CDR3. The V and J genes are TRBV5-1 and TRBJ2-5; no clear D. Germline lookup yields CDR1 SGHRS and CDR2 YFSETQ. V lost 0 bases, J lost 1 base, and 1 base lay in between. The CDR3 sequence is 12 residues long. The CDR3 here is CASSLGQETQYF. CDR3 nucleotides: TGCGCCAGCAGCTTGGGCCAAGAGACCCAGTACTTC. Variable domain in full (rest from reference TRBV5-1 and TRBJ2-5): KAGVTQTPRYLIKTRGQQVTLSCSPISGHRSVSWYQQTPGQGLQFLFEYFSETQRNKGNFPGRFSGRQFSNSRSEMNVSTLELGDSALYLCASSLGQETQYFGPGTRLLVL.

The rearrangement links TRBV10-3 to TRBJ2-1, with 7 bases aligning to TRBD2. The CDR3 totals 13 residues. CDR1 ENHRY and CDR2 SYGVKD come from the germline V gene. With 0 bases clipped from V and 7 bases from J, the junction kept 0 bases outside the gene matches. The DNA for the CDR3 is TGTGCCATCAGTGAGTCGGGGGGGAATGAGCAGTTCTTC. Amino acid sequence: CAISESGGNEQFF.

This clone was seen just once. The chain combines TRBV2 with TRBJ2-1; 10 nucleotides match TRBD2. The CDR3 sequence is 17 residues long. The germline gives CDR1 SNHLY, CDR2 FYNNEI. The V gene end was trimmed by 6 bases and the J gene end by 0 bases; junction bases not matched to a gene: 8. CDR3 nucleotide sequence: TGTGCCAGCAGCCTGACTAGCGGGCCTAGCTCCTACAATGAGCAGTTCTTC. This gives the protein CASSLTSGPSSYNEQFF.

The chain combines TRBV5-5 with TRBJ2-5; D is undetermined. Germline loops: CDR1 SGHKS, CDR2 YYEKEE (reference sequence). This CDR3 has 14 residues. Trimming removed 4 bases at V and 4 bases at J, with 14 bases between. This chain's CDR3 is CASSPDRRGETQYF. CDR3 DNA sequence: TGTGCCAGCAGCCCCGATAGGAGAGGAGAGACCCAGTACTTC.

This clone was observed a handful of times. The CDR3 DNA reads TGTGCCATCAGTGTCTTAAGTTCCGGGGACGGGGTCCCCCAGTACTTC. Protein sequence: CAISVLSSGDGVPQYF. The chain employs TRBV10-3 and TRBJ2-5; either TRBD1 or TRBD2 may fit D (5 bases each). From germline, CDR1 is ENHRY and CDR2 SYGVKD. V was clipped by 4 bases and J by 9 bases, with 24 bases between them. This CDR3 contains 16 residues.

This chain connects TRBV7-9 to TRBJ1-4; 10 bases line up with TRBD1. The V segment lost 8 bases and the J segment 8 bases; nucleotides outside the gene matches: 17. The CDR3 runs 17 residues. Germline CDR1 SEHNR, CDR2 FQNEAQ (reference sequence). In nucleotides, the CDR3 is TGTGCCAGCCCCTTGGGGGGATCGGACAGGGGGAACGAAAAACTGTTTTTT. It is translated as CASPLGGSDRGNEKLFF.

This clone was found a few times. The rearrangement joins TRBV9 to TRBJ1-6; 10 bases agree with TRBD1. Per germline, CDR1 SGDLS and CDR2 YYNGEE. The J segment lost 9 bases and the V segment lost 4 bases, leaving 10 bases of the junction unmatched. This CDR3 contains 16 residues. The CDR3 DNA follows: TGTGCCAGCAGCAGGCCGGGACAGGGGATGAGTTCACCCCTCCACTTT. This translates into CASSRPGQGMSSPLHF.

The genes are TRBV11-2 and TRBJ2-3; D not certain. CDR3 size: 15 residues. Germline values: CDR1 SGHAT, CDR2 FQNNGV. V was shortened by 5 bases and J by 1 base, with 13 bases between the two germline ends. The CDR3 protein is CASSPVVHGTDTQYF. The CDR3 DNA reads as TGTGCCAGCAGCCCCGTTGTGCATGGCACAGATACGCAGTATTTT.

The chain uses TRBV20-1 and TRBJ2-3; 8 nucleotides match TRBD1. Germline trimming cut 5 bases from V and 14 bases from J; bases unmatched to any gene: 9. This CDR3 has 11 residues. Germline CDR1 reads DFQATT; CDR2 reads SNEGSKA (reference sequence). The CDR3 nucleotides read TGCAGTGCTGGGGATCCTGGACAGGGGTATTTT. Translating gives CSAGDPGQGYF.

The chain combines TRBV21-1 with TRBJ2-5; the listed D gene, TRBD1, was not tested against the DNA. TRBV21-1 is a pseudogene segment. CDR3 length: 14 residues. The CDR3 DNA sequence: TGTGCCAGCAACGGGACAGGTCCTGGGGAGACCCAGTACTTC. Translated: CASNGTGPGETQYF.

As DNA, the CDR3 is TGTGCCAGCAGCTTAGGAAACCGGGAGCTGTTTTTT. It is translated as CASSLGNRELFF. This chain uses TRBV7-6 with TRBJ2-2; D unclear. The CDR3 has 12 amino acids. V lost 1 base and J 9 bases, leaving 6 bases between the germline ends. Germline loops: CDR1 SGHVS, CDR2 FNYEAQ.

The CDR3 DNA follows: TGTGCCTGGAGTGACAGGACAGGGTGGCATTCACCCCTCCACTTT. The encoded protein is CAWSDRTGWHSPLHF. The chain couples TRBV30 to TRBJ1-6; 8 positions match TRBD1. Germline V gives CDR1 GTSNPN, CDR2 SVGIG (reference sequence). The junction had 7 bases not matched to a gene; V was cut back by 1 base and J by 8 bases. The CDR3 is 15 residues long.

This clone has just one count. This chain links TRBV7-9 with TRBJ2-7; D possibly corresponds to TRBD1 (6 bases). V was trimmed by 1 base and J by 0 bases, leaving 10 bases between them. The CDR3 spans 15 residues. The germline V gene has CDR1 SEHNR and CDR2 FQNEAQ (reference sequence). The CDR3: CASSLEGQSSYEQYF. DNA for the CDR3: TGTGCCAGCAGCTTAGAAGGACAGAGCTCCTACGAGCAGTACTTC.

The chain carries TRBV9 and TRBJ2-3; 8 nucleotides agree with TRBD2. The junction had 9 bases not matched to a gene; V was cut back by 3 bases and J by 3 bases. CDR3 length: 16 amino acids. Germline V gives CDR1 SGDLS, CDR2 YYNGEE. This chain's CDR3 is CASSGRLAGTTDTQYF. CDR3 nucleotide sequence: TGTGCCAGCAGCGGGAGATTAGCGGGGACGACAGATACGCAGTATTTT.

This clone turned up a few times. The CDR3 DNA follows: TGTGCCAGTCGGGCTCCTCATGGCACTGAAGCTTTCTTT. Protein sequence: CASRAPHGTEAFF. The genes are TRBV19 and TRBJ1-1; D remains ambiguous. CDR3 size: 13 residues. V was shortened by 8 bases and J by 4 bases, with 14 bases between the two germline ends. Germline lookup yields CDR1 LNHDA and CDR2 SQIVND (reference sequence). The whole variable domain, remainder taken from reference TRBV19 and TRBJ1-1, is DGGITQSPKYLFRKEGQNVTLSCEQNLNHDAMYWYRQDPGQGLRLIYYSQIVNDFQKGDIAEGYSVSREKKESFPLTVTSAQKNPTAFYLCASRAPHGTEAFFGQGTRLTVV.

V and J are TRBV5-1 and TRBJ2-3, with D unclear. This CDR3 has 13 amino acids. V shed 4 bases and J shed 10 bases, with 16 bases lying between them. The V gene's germline CDR1 is SGHRS and CDR2 YFSETQ. CDR3 sequence: CASSVGPQSAQYF. CDR3 nucleotide sequence: TGCGCCAGCAGCGTCGGACCGCAGTCGGCGCAGTATTTT.

The rearrangement joins TRBV7-3 to TRBJ2-2; D not resolved. Trimming removed 5 bases from V and 11 bases from J, with 12 bases in between. Per the germline V gene, CDR1 is SGHTA and CDR2 is FQGTGA. This CDR3 contains 12 residues. The CDR3 loop is CASSVRPGELFF. CDR3 DNA: TGTGCCAGCAGCGTCCGACCAGGAGAGCTGTTTTTT.

V usage is TRBV6-5 and J usage is TRBJ2-1; TRBD2 aligns across 7 bases. V dropped 6 bases and J dropped 3; count of bases not matched to a gene: 8. This CDR3 has 15 residues. Germline assignment: CDR1 MNHEY and CDR2 SVGAGI. This CDR3 reads CASRDPGGNYNEQFF. In nucleotides, the CDR3 is TGTGCCAGCAGAGATCCGGGGGGTAACTACAATGAGCAGTTCTTC.

This clone was seen many times. The chain combines TRBV18 with TRBJ1-1; no definite D call. Trimming took off 5 bases at V and 8 bases at J, with 15 bases between the two ends. Germline loops: CDR1 KGHSH, CDR2 LQKENI. CDR3 length equals 13 residues. The CDR3 DNA is TGTGCCAGCTCAGACACGGTTACGGGCGAAGCTTTCTTT. This codes for CASSDTVTGEAFF.

The chain uses TRBV13 and TRBJ1-1; D not certain. This CDR3 spans 14 amino acids. Germline-derived CDR1 and CDR2 are PRHDT and FYEKMQ (reference sequence). The V end was cut by 5 bases, the J end by 5 bases, with 15 bases between. The CDR3 coding sequence is TGTGCCAGCAGCCCGAGGGCCCTCGGAACTGAAGCTTTCTTT. This sequence encodes CASSPRALGTEAFF.

The chain uses TRBV5-4 and TRBJ2-7; D unclear. The V end was cut by 0 bases, the J end by 4 bases, with 8 bases between. The CDR3 spans 13 residues. Germline values: CDR1 SGHNT, CDR2 YYREEE (reference sequence). The CDR3 sequence: CASSLGAVYEQYF. The CDR3 nucleotides read TGTGCCAGCAGCTTGGGGGCAGTTTACGAGCAGTACTTC.

This clone was seen a handful of times. The chain is built from TRBV11-2 and TRBJ2-6; unclear D gene. There are 15 residues in the CDR3. Trimming took 1 base from V and 1 from J, leaving 5 bases between them. CDR1 SGHAT and CDR2 FQNNGV come from the germline V gene. The CDR3 region has the DNA TGTGCCAGCAGCTTAGGCCAATCTGGGGCCAACGTCCTGACTTTC. This gives the protein CASSLGQSGANVLTF.

This chain connects TRBV5-1 to TRBJ2-5, with D perhaps matching TRBD2 (6 bases). The germline CDR1 and CDR2 sequences are SGHRS and YFSETQ. The ends were cut back, 0 bases at V and 5 bases at J, with 14 bases in the middle. This CDR3 spans 15 amino acids. CDR3 nucleotides: TGCGCCAGCAGCTTGGCCCCAGGCGGGGAGGAGACCCAGTACTTC. Translating gives CASSLAPGGEETQYF.